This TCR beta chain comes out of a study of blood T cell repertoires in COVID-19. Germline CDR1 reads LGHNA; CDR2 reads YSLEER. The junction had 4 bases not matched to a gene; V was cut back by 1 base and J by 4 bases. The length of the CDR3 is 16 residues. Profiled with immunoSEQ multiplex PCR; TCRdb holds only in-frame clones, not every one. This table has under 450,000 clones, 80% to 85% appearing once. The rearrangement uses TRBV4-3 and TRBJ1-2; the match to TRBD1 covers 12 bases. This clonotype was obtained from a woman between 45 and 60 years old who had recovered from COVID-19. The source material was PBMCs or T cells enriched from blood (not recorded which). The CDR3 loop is CASSQGGQGAGYGYTF. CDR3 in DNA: TGCGCCAGCAGCCAAGGGGGACAGGGGGCCGGCTATGGCTACACCTTC.